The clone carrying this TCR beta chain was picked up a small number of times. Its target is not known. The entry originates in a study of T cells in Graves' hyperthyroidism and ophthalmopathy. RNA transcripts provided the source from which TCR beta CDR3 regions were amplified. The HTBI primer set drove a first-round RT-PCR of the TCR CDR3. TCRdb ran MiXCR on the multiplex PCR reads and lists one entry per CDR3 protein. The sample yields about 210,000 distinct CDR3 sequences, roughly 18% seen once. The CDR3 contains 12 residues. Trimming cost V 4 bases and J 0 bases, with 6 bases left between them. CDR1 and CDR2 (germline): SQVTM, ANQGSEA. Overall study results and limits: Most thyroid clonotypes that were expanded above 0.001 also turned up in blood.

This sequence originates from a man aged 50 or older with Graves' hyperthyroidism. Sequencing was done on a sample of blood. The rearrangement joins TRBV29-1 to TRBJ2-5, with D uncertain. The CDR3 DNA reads TGCAGCGTTGTTCTGAACCAAGAGACCCAGTACTTC. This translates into CSVVLNQETQYF.